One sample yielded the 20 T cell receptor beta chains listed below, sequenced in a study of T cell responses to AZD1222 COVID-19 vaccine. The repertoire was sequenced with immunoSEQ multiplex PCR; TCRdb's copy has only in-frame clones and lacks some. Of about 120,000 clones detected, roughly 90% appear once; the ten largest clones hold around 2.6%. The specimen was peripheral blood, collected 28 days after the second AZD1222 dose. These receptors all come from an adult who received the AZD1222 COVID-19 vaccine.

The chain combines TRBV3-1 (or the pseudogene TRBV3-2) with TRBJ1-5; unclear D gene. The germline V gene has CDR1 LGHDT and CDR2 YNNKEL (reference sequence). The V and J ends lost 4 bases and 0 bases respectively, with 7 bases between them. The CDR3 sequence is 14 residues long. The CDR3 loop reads CASSREISNQPQHF. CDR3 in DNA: TGTGCCAGCAGCCGAGAAATTAGCAATCAGCCCCAGCATTTT.

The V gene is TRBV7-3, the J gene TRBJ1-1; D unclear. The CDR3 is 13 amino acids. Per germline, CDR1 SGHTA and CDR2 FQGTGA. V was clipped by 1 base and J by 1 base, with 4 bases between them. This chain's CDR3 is CASSLMPNTEAFF. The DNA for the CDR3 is TGTGCCAGCAGCTTAATGCCGAACACTGAAGCTTTCTTT.

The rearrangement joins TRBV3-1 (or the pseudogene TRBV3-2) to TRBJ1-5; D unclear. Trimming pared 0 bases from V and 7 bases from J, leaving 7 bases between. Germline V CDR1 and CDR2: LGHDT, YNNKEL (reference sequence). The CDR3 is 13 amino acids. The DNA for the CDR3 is TGTGCCAGCAGCCAAGATACGGGCCAGCCCCAGCATTTT. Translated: CASSQDTGQPQHF.

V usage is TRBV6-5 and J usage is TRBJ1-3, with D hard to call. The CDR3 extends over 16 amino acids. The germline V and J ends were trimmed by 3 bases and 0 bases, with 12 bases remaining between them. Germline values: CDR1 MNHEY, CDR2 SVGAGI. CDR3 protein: CASSYGPPGSGNTIYF. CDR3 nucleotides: TGTGCCAGCAGTTATGGACCGCCCGGCTCTGGAAACACCATATATTTT.

DNA for the CDR3: TGTGCCAGCAGCCGGACAGGGGCAAGCACTGAAGCTTTCTTT. This codes for CASSRTGASTEAFF. The rearrangement joins TRBV7-8 to TRBJ1-1; TRBD1 matches 9 bases. V gave up 5 bases and J gave up 4 bases; unmatched junction bases: 5. Germline-derived CDR1 and CDR2 are SGHVS and FQNEAQ. The length of the CDR3 is 14 residues.

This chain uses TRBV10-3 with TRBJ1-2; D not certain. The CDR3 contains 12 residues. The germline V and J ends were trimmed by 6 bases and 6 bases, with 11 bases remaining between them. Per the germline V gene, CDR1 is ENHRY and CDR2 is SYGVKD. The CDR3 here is CAIRGPVHGYTF. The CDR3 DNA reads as TGTGCCATCAGGGGCCCGGTCCATGGCTACACCTTC.

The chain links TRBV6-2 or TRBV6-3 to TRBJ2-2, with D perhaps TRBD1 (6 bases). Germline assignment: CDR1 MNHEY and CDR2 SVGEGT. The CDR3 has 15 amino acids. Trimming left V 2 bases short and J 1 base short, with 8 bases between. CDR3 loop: CASSYDRLNTGELFF. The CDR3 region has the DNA TGTGCCAGCAGTTACGACAGGCTGAACACCGGGGAGCTGTTTTTT.

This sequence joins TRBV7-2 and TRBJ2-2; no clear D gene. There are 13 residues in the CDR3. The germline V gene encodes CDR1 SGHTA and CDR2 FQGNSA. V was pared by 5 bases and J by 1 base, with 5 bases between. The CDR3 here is CASSTLNTGELFF. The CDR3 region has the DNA TGTGCCAGCAGCACGCTGAACACCGGGGAGCTGTTTTTT.

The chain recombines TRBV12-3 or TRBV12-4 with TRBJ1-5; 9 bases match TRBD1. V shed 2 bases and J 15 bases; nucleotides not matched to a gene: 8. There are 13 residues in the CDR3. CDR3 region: CASSLTGTGILHF. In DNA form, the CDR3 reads TGTGCCAGCAGTTTAACCGGGACAGGGATCTTGCATTTT.

The DNA of the CDR3 is TGCGCCAGCAGCCAAGATGGGAGCGGGAGTGAAAAACTGTTTTTT. Its translation is CASSQDGSGSEKLFF. This rearrangement joins TRBV4-3 to TRBJ1-4; D call uncertain. Germline CDR1 reads LGHNA; CDR2 reads YSLEER. CDR3 length: 15 residues. Deletions cut 0 bases from V and 7 bases from J, with 12 bases between.

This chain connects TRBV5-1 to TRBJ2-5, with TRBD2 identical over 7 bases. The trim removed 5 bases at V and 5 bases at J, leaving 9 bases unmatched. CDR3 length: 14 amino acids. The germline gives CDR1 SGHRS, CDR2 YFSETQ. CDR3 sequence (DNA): TGCGCCAGCAGAATCGGACTAGAGGGGGAGACCCAGTACTTC. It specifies CASRIGLEGETQYF.

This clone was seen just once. The DNA for the CDR3 is TGTGCCAGCAGCAAAGGGGCCCACCGCGGGACTGAAGCTTTCTTT. It codes for CASSKGAHRGTEAFF. The V and J genes are TRBV21-1 and TRBJ1-1. TRBV21-1 is labeled a pseudogene. The CDR3 extends over 15 amino acids.

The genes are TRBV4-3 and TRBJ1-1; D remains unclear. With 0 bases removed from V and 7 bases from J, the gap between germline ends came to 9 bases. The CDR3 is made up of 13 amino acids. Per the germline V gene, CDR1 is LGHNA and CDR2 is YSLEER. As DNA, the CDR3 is TGCGCCAGCAGCCAAGAAAGGAGATTTGAAGCTTTCTTT. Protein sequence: CASSQERRFEAFF.

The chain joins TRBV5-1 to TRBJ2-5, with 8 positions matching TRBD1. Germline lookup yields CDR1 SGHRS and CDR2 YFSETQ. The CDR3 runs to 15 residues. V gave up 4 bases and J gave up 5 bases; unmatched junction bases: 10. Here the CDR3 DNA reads TGCGCCAGCAGCCTCCAGGGGGCCAGCGGGGAGACCCAGTACTTC. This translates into CASSLQGASGETQYF. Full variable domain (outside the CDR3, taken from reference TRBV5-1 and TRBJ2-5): KAGVTQTPRYLIKTRGQQVTLSCSPISGHRSVSWYQQTPGQGLQFLFEYFSETQRNKGNFPGRFSGRQFSNSRSEMNVSTLELGDSALYLCASSLQGASGETQYFGPGTRLLVL.

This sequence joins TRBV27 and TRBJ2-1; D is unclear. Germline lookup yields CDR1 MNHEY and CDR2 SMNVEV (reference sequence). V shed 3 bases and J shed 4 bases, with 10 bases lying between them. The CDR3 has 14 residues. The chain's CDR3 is CASSFSGQYNEQFF. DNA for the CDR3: TGTGCCAGCAGTTTTTCGGGCCAGTACAATGAGCAGTTCTTC.

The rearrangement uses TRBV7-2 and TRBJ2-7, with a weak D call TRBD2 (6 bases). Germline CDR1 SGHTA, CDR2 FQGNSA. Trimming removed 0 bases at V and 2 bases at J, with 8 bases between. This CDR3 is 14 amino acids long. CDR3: CASSLAGGAYEQYF. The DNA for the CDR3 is TGTGCCAGCAGCTTAGCTGGCGGGGCCTACGAGCAGTACTTC.

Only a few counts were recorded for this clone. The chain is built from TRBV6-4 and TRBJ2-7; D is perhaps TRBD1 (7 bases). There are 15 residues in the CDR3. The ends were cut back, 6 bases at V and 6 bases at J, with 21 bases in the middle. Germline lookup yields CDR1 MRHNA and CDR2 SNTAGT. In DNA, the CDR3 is TGTGCCAGCAGCTATCGGCCTAGACAGGGAGGCGAGCAGTACTTC. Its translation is CASSYRPRQGGEQYF.

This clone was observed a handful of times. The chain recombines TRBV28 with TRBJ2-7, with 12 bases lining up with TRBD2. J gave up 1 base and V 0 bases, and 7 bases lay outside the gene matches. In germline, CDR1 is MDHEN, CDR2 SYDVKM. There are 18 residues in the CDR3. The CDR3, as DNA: TGTGCCAGCAGTTTATGGGGGACTAGCGGGTCTTTTTCCTACGAGCAGTACTTC. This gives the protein CASSLWGTSGSFSYEQYF.

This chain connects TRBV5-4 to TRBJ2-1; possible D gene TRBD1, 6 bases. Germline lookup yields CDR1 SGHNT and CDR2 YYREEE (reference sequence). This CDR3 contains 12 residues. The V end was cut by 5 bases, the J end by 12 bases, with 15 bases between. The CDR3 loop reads CASRNTRGGQFF. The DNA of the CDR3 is TGTGCCAGCAGAAATACGCGAGGGGGGCAGTTCTTC.

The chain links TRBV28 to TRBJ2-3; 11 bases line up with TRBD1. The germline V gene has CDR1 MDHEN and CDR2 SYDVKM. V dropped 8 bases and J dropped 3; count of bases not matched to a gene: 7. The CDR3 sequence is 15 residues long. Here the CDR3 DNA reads TGTGCCAGCCCACCGGGACAGGGGGTTACAGATACGCAGTATTTT. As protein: CASPPGQGVTDTQYF.